These 5 T cell receptor beta chains originate from one sample sequenced in a study of CD8 T cell repertoires and HIV-1 epitope variants. Generated by immunoSEQ multiplex PCR, the TCRdb table keeps only in-frame clones and is missing some. The sample lists thousands of clones, about 66% occurring once. Their antigens remain unidentified. Sequencing was carried out using cultured CD8+ T cells derived from PBMCs. The receptor source for this set is a male donor with HIV.

J is TRBJ2-7 and V is TRBV7-9; 8 nucleotides agree with TRBD1. This CDR3 is built from 13 residues. Germline loops: CDR1 SEHNR, CDR2 FQNEAQ (reference sequence). J gave up 6 bases and V 1 base, and 2 bases lay outside the gene matches. DNA for the CDR3: TGTGCCAGCAGCTTAGGGACAGGGCGCGAGCAGTACTTC. Its protein is CASSLGTGREQYF.

The rearrangement uses TRBV5-1 and TRBJ2-7; D not resolved. From germline, CDR1 is SGHRS and CDR2 YFSETQ. There are 13 residues in the CDR3. V shed 4 bases and J shed 2 bases, with 10 bases lying between them. The CDR3 DNA sequence: TGCGCCAGCAGCCTGGAACCACCCTACGAGCAGTACTTC. Amino acids: CASSLEPPYEQYF.

On this clone itself: A junction boundary mismatches the germline segment, possibly from a read error. The gene calls are TRBV10-3 and TRBJ1-2; D is unresolved. CDR3 length equals 16 residues. Germline CDR1 ENHRY, CDR2 SYGVKD. The CDR3 nucleotides read TGTGCCAGCAGTGAACTTCCACAAGACCTAGACTATGGCTACACCTTC. It is translated as CASSELPQDLDYGYTF.

The genes are TRBV9 and TRBJ2-2; TRBD1 matches at 7 bases. In germline, CDR1 is SGDLS, CDR2 YYNGEE. Losses at the gene ends were 4 bases for V and 5 bases for J; bases not matched to a gene: 11. The CDR3 has 16 residues. DNA of the CDR3: TGTGCCAGCAGCTTACCCCCAGGGGGAGAGACCGGGGAGCTGTTTTTT. Amino acid sequence: CASSLPPGGETGELFF.

The chain carries TRBV7-6 and TRBJ2-2, with 10 bases that match TRBD1. This CDR3 region has 18 residues. J lost 4 bases, V lost 5 bases, and 13 bases had no gene match. Germline V gene lookup returns CDR1 SGHVS and CDR2 FNYEAQ. CDR3 DNA sequence: TGTGCCAGCAGCGCATCGACAGGGGGCGGCGGTAGCACCGGGGAGCTGTTTTTT. Translated, it gives CASSASTGGGGSTGELFF.